This T cell receptor (beta chain) was profiled in a study of siplizumab effects on memory and regulatory T cells (dated by TCRdb to the late 2010s). Background on the whole study: The study looked at the effect of siplizumab, an anti-CD2 antibody, on alloreactive T-cell subsets in allogeneic mixed lymphocyte reactions made from human PBMCs.

V loses 7 bases at its end and J loses 3 bases; junction bases beyond the gene matches: 8. CDR1 SEHNR and CDR2 FQNEAQ were looked up in the germline V gene (reference sequence). The CDR3 numbers 17 residues from cysteine through phenylalanine. CDR3 DNA only is kept here, 51 bases in frame from base 1. Paper-wide results and their limitations: Unstimulated naive T cells appeared to be more diverse than memory T cells, and naive cells seemed to make a substantial contribution to the alloresponse. Siplizumab significantly lowered the cumulative frequency of alloreactive sequences that could be traced to unstimulated CD4+ memory T cells. Because sequences at frequencies below about 10^-5 were poorly captured, only a minor fraction of alloreactive clones could be mapped back to unstimulated subsets. The suppressive function of proliferating Tregs from siplizumab cultures was not functionally confirmed. Among mappable alloreactive CD4+ clones, an average Treg-derived fraction of roughly 70% was observed with siplizumab, compared with roughly 27% in control reactions. For roughly 80-96% of proliferating CD4+ or CD8+ clones, no naive or memory phenotype could be assigned.

Turning to this clone: Its target antigen remains unknown. No much larger clone is present one base from it, and per-base qualities are unavailable.

Unstimulated CD4+ memory cells were also sequenced in three donor pairs, together with CD4+ naive, CD8+ TEMRA, CD8+ naive and CD8+ effector memory subsets. Sorted unstimulated T cells, along with proliferating T cells recovered from mixed lymphocyte reactions, underwent TCRbeta CDR3 sequencing. Fresh whole blood from some ten HLA-typed healthy donors was used as the source from which PBMCs were isolated. The method was the immunoSEQ multiplex PCR assay. Each sample had about 10^5 TCR templates assayed by the deep sequencing platform. Genomic DNA extracted from sorted T cells was the material used for TCRbeta CDR3 sequencing. The authors processed their data as follows. The R programming language was used for clonal analysis of the TCRbeta CDR3 data. Comparing unstimulated samples against CFSE-low samples taken after the reaction was how alloreactive CD4+ and CD8+ clones were defined. Regulatory or non-regulatory origin of alloreactive CD4+ clones was assigned by matching sequences to the sorted unstimulated Treg and non-Treg repertoires. In its TCRdb copy, this immuneACCESS table keeps in-frame sequences only and misses some clones. Where compared with another copy, unresolved V genes explain less than half of these, and the others have no known cause. The V and J calls and clone size are taken from that table; D and trimming were inferred from the DNA. The sample table shows roughly 50,000 clones, and 95% to 97% are seen once. The leading ten clones occupy under 0.7% of the sample.

The chain links TRBV7-9 with TRBJ2-2; 13 nucleotides in the junction match TRBD2. Specimen: naive CD4+ T cells sorted from blood. The sample's cell subset or site, from its label and the paper: unstimulated naive T cells. The sequence came from a human donor in good health. The CDR3 amino acid sequence is: CASIRLAGGPHTGELFF. The sequenced DNA: TGTGCCAGCATCAGACTAGCGGGAGGCCCGCACACCGGGGAGCTGTTTTTT.